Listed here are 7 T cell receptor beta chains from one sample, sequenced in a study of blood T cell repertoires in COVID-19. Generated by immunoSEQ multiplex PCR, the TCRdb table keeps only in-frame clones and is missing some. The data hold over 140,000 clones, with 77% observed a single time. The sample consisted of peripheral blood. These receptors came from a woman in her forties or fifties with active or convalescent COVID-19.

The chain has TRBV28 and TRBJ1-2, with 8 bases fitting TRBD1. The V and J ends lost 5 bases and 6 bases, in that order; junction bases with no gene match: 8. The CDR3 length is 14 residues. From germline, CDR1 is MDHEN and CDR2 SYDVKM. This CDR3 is CASSPVSRGHGYTF. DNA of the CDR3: TGTGCCAGCAGTCCTGTCTCCAGGGGGCATGGCTACACCTTC.

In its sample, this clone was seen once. CDR3 amino acids: CASSLVPRGETQYF. The CDR3 DNA sequence: TGTGCCAGCAGCTTAGTACCCCGGGGGGAGACCCAGTACTTC. The V call is TRBV7-6, the J call TRBJ2-5; TRBD2 might be the D (6 bases). Germline V gene data show CDR1 as SGHVS and CDR2 as FNYEAQ. Between the trimmed V and J ends, which lost 1 base and 5 bases, there was a span of 11 bases. This CDR3 comprises 14 residues.

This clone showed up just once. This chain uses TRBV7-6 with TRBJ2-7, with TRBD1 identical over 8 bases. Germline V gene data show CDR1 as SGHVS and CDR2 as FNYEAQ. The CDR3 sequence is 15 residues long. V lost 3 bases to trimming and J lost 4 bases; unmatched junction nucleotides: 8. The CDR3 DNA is TGTGCCAGCAGCTTGGCTGCGACAGGGGAATACGAGCAGTACTTC. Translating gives CASSLAATGEYEQYF.

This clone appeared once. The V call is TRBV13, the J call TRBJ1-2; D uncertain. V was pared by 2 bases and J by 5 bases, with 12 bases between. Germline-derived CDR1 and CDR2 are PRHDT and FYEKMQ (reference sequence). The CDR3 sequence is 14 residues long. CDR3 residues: CASSLSGFLYGYTF. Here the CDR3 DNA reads TGTGCCAGCAGCTTATCGGGGTTCCTTTATGGCTACACCTTC.

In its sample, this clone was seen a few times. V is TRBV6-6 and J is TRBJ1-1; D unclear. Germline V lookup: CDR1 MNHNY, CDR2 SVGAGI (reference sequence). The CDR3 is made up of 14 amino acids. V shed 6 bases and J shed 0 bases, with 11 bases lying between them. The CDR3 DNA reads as TGTGCCAGCAGCCCCCCAGGAATGAACACTGAAGCTTTCTTT. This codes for CASSPPGMNTEAFF.

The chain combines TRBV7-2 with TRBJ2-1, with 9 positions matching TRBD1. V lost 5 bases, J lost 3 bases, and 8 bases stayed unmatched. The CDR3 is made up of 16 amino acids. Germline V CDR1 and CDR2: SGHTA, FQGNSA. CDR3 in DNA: TGTGCCAGCAGCAGGCCCGGGACAGGGCTCTACAATGAGCAGTTCTTC. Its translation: CASSRPGTGLYNEQFF.

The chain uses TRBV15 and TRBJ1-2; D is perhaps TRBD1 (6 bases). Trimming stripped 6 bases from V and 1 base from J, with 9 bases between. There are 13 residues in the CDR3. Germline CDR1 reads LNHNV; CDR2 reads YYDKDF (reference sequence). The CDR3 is CATSMDSNYGYTF. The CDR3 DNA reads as TGTGCCACCAGTATGGACAGTAACTATGGCTACACCTTC.